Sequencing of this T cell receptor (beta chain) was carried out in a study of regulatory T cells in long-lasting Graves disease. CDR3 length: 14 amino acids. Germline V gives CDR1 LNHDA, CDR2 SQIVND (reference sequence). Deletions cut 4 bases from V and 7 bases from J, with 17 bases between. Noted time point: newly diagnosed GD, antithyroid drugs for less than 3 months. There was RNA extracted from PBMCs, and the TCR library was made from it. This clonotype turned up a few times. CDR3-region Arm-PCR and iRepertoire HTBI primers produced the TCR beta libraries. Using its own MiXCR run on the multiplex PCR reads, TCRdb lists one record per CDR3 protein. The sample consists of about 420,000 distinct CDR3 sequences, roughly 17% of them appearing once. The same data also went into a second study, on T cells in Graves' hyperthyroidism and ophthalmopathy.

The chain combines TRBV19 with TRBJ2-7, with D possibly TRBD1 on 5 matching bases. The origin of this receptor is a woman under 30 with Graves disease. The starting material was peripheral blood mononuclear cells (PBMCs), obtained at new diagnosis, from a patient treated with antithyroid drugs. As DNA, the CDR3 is TGTGCCAGTAGTACAGCGACGTGGACACTTGAGCAGTACTTC. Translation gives CASSTATWTLEQYF.